The 24 T cell receptor beta chains presented below share a single source sample, sequenced in a study of blood T cells in healthy people across ages. It was with a sample-barcoded 5' primer and a J-beta primer mix that a second PCR of about 6 to 11 cycles was run. TCRdb redid the calling of the 5' RACE reads with MiXCR, one entry per CDR3 protein. The data show over 450,000 distinct CDR3 sequences, more than 20% seen once. The sample also formed part of further work on T cells of mothers and their children.

The sample was blood. These receptors were collected from a boy younger than 18 in good health.

The chain employs TRBV6-5 and TRBJ1-1; D unclear. Germline V gene data show CDR1 as MNHEY and CDR2 as SVGAGI. With 4 bases removed from V and 5 bases from J, the gap between germline ends came to 17 bases. The CDR3 totals 15 residues. The CDR3 DNA reads as TGTGCCAGCAGTTTCCAAAGTGGTCCTGGGACTGAAGCTTTCTTT. It codes for CASSFQSGPGTEAFF.

This chain links TRBV7-6 with TRBJ2-1; TRBD2 aligns across 10 bases. The CDR3 extends over 16 amino acids. Germline values: CDR1 SGHVS, CDR2 FNYEAQ. The V and J ends lost 4 bases and 8 bases, in that order; junction bases with no gene match: 11. CDR3: CASSSFSSGSVYEQFF. The CDR3, as DNA: TGTGCCAGCAGCTCCTTTTCTAGCGGGAGTGTCTATGAGCAGTTCTTC.

This chain connects TRBV28 to TRBJ2-3, with a tentative D call TRBD2 (5 bases). Germline V gives CDR1 MDHEN, CDR2 SYDVKM. V was cut by 3 bases and J by 6 bases, with 22 bases left in between. This CDR3 is 17 amino acids long. The CDR3 DNA reads TGTGCCAGCAGTTTTAGTGGGAGACGCACAACCCGGGATACGCAGTATTTT. As protein: CASSFSGRRTTRDTQYF.

This clonotype was found a few times. The rearrangement links TRBV4-1 to TRBJ2-5, with D hard to call. Germline assignment: CDR1 MGHRA and CDR2 YSYEKL. This CDR3 is built from 18 residues. Trimming shortened V by 0 bases and J by 5 bases, and 22 bases separated the two germline ends. CDR3 region: CASSQDPTNIVRTETQYF. In DNA, the CDR3 is TGCGCCAGCAGCCAAGATCCGACGAACATCGTACGAACGGAGACCCAGTACTTC.

This chain links TRBV7-9 with TRBJ1-5; unclear D gene. CDR1 and CDR2 (germline): SEHNR, FQNEAQ (reference sequence). The CDR3 totals 14 residues. Deletions cut 4 bases from V and 5 bases from J, with 12 bases between. The CDR3 nucleotides are TGTGCCAGCAGCTCGCGCGGGTCGGATCAGCCCCAGCATTTT. It translates to CASSSRGSDQPQHF.

This chain links TRBV20-1 with TRBJ2-5, with TRBD2 as a possible D gene (6 bases). The V end was cut by 6 bases, the J end by 0 bases, with 11 bases between. CDR3 size: 13 residues. Germline CDR1 and CDR2: DFQATT and SNEGSKA (reference sequence). CDR3 coding DNA: TGCAGTGCCCCCGGGGGAGACCAAGAGACCCAGTACTTC. Amino acid sequence: CSAPGGDQETQYF.

The chain is built from TRBV6-6 and TRBJ2-4; D may be TRBD2 (5 bases). The V end lost 3 bases, the J end lost 5 bases, and 17 bases lay between the germline ends. There are 16 residues in the CDR3. The germline V gene has CDR1 MNHNY and CDR2 SVGAGI (reference sequence). For the CDR3, the DNA is TGTGCCAGCAGTTATGGGAGTAGCGCGGAGCAAAACATTCAGTACTTC. Translating gives CASSYGSSAEQNIQYF.

V gene TRBV6-4 combines with J gene TRBJ2-1; D is uncertain. Trimming stripped 3 bases from V and 4 bases from J, with 7 bases between. CDR1 is MRHNA, CDR2 SNTAGT, per germline. This CDR3 comprises 13 residues. CDR3 loop: CASSEGRYNEQFF. CDR3 coding DNA: TGTGCCAGCAGTGAAGGACGGTACAATGAGCAGTTCTTC.

This clonotype appeared a few times. The chain joins TRBV10-3 to TRBJ1-2; no clear D gene. V was clipped by 2 bases and J by 4 bases, with 11 bases between them. Germline CDR1 is ENHRY and CDR2 is SYGVKD. The CDR3 extends over 14 amino acids. This CDR3 reads CAISENGRTYGYTF. CDR3 nucleotide sequence: TGTGCCATCAGTGAGAATGGCAGGACCTATGGCTACACCTTC.

J is TRBJ2-5 and V is TRBV4-2; no reliable D call. Looked up from germline, CDR1 is LGHNA and CDR2 is YNFKEQ. Trimming took 6 bases from V and 3 from J, leaving 17 bases between them. This CDR3 region has 15 residues. The DNA for the CDR3 is TGTGCCAGCAGTCGAAGCGCAAACGAGAAAGAGACCCAGTACTTC. Protein sequence: CASSRSANEKETQYF.

The genes are TRBV7-3 and TRBJ1-6; no reliable D call. The CDR3 consists of 17 residues. Germline V CDR1 and CDR2: SGHTA, FQGTGA. V was trimmed by 5 bases and J by 2 bases, leaving 16 bases between them. The CDR3 loop reads CASSPKGRQTYNSPLHF. The CDR3 DNA sequence: TGTGCCAGCAGCCCAAAGGGCCGGCAGACCTATAATTCACCCCTCCACTTT.

This clonotype appeared a few times. The genes are TRBV7-2 and TRBJ1-3; D not certain. The ends were cut back, 7 bases at V and 0 bases at J, with 16 bases in the middle. Per germline, CDR1 SGHTA and CDR2 FQGNSA. CDR3 length: 16 amino acids. CDR3 region: CASIHDTLSSGNTIYF. CDR3 sequence (DNA): TGTGCCAGCATCCATGACACCCTGAGCTCTGGAAACACCATATATTTT.

This rearrangement joins TRBV7-9 to TRBJ1-2; 11 bases line up with TRBD1. Germline assignment: CDR1 SEHNR and CDR2 FQNEAQ (reference sequence). Trimming at V came to 5 bases and at J to 3 bases, leaving 11 bases not matched to a gene. The CDR3 is 17 amino acids. The DNA for the CDR3 is TGTGCCAGCAGCCCCGTGGGACAGGGGGTGGTAGACTATGGCTACACCTTC. Translation gives CASSPVGQGVVDYGYTF.

This clonotype was found a few times. The V gene is TRBV6-4, the J gene TRBJ1-2; D gene uncertain. The germline V gene has CDR1 MRHNA and CDR2 SNTAGT. V lost 11 bases to trimming and J lost 4 bases, with 14 bases between them. This CDR3 is built from 12 residues. The DNA of the CDR3 is TGTGCCGCCGGACGGGAGGGCTATGGCTACACCTTC. Its protein product is CAAGREGYGYTF.

CDR3 nucleotide sequence: TGTGCCACCAGTGGGACAGGGAAGAGGACCCAGTACTTC. This sequence encodes CATSGTGKRTQYF. The genes are TRBV24-1 and TRBJ2-1; 8 bases map to TRBD1. The DNA end is a closer match to TRBJ2-5, so the J assignment may be wrong. Germline lookup yields CDR1 KGHDR and CDR2 SFDVKD. The length of the CDR3 is 13 residues.

This rearrangement joins TRBV6-2 or TRBV6-3 to TRBJ2-4; a possible D gene is TRBD2 (5 bases). Trimming shortened V by 6 bases and J by 8 bases, and 11 bases separated the two germline ends. The CDR3 is made up of 12 amino acids. The V gene's germline CDR1 is MNHEY and CDR2 SVGEGT. CDR3 bases: TGTGCCAGCAGGGCAGCGGCGGACATTCAGTACTTC. This codes for CASRAAADIQYF.

The chain links TRBV7-2 to TRBJ2-1, with 14 bases identical to TRBD2. With V trimmed by 2 bases and J by 0 bases, 9 bases remained unmatched. Germline lookup yields CDR1 SGHTA and CDR2 FQGNSA. The length of the CDR3 is 20 residues. The DNA of the CDR3 is TGTGCCAGCAGCTTATACCGGACTAGCGGGAGGACCGACTCCTACAATGAGCAGTTCTTC. Translated: CASSLYRTSGRTDSYNEQFF. The full variable domain, completed using reference TRBV7-2 and TRBJ2-1, is GAGVSQSPSNKVTEKGKDVELRCDPISGHTALYWYRQSLGQGLEFLIYFQGNSAPDKSGLPSDRFSAERTGGSVSTLTIQRTQQEDSAVYLCASSLYRTSGRTDSYNEQFFGPGTRLTVL.

The chain carries TRBV11-2 and TRBJ1-2; D might be TRBD1 (5 bases). Trimming left V 1 base short and J 5 bases short, with 17 bases between. Germline V gene sequence: CDR1 SGHAT, CDR2 FQNNGV. This CDR3 has 16 amino acids. The CDR3 is CASSLGPGQGRYGYTF. DNA of the CDR3: TGTGCCAGCAGCTTAGGGCCCGGGCAGGGACGATATGGCTACACCTTC.

This clonotype was picked up many times. V and J are TRBV6-1 and TRBJ2-3; 8 bases line up with TRBD1. CDR1 and CDR2 (germline): MNHNS, SASEGT. The CDR3 sequence is 15 residues long. V gave up 8 bases and J gave up 0 bases; unmatched junction bases: 7. CDR3 coding DNA: TGTGCCAGCGGTGCCGGACAGGGCAGCACAGATACGCAGTATTTT. Protein product: CASGAGQGSTDTQYF.

The chain uses TRBV7-2 and TRBJ2-5; D perhaps matches TRBD2 (5 bases). CDR1 and CDR2 from the germline V gene are SGHTA and FQGNSA. The length of the CDR3 is 15 residues. V was pared by 1 base and J by 2 bases, with 11 bases between. CDR3 sequence reads: CASSLGPGKQETQYF. In DNA, the CDR3 is TGTGCCAGCAGCTTAGGCCCCGGGAAGCAAGAGACCCAGTACTTC.

The J gene is TRBJ1-3, the V gene TRBV20-1, with no clear D. V lost 7 bases and J 3 bases, leaving 10 bases between the germline ends. Germline V gives CDR1 DFQATT, CDR2 SNEGSKA (reference sequence). This CDR3 region has 12 residues. This chain's CDR3 is CSVSSGGNTIYF. In DNA form, the CDR3 reads TGCAGTGTTAGTTCGGGTGGAAACACCATATATTTT.

The chain couples TRBV10-3 to TRBJ1-2; 11 nucleotides match TRBD1. Germline trimming cut 5 bases from V and 4 bases from J; bases unmatched to any gene: 3. The CDR3 is 14 amino acids. The germline CDR1 and CDR2 sequences are ENHRY and SYGVKD. As DNA, the CDR3 is TGTGCCATCAGTATTGGGACAGGGGGCTATGGCTACACCTTC. It encodes CAISIGTGGYGYTF.

This clonotype was found a few times. The chain carries TRBV7-9 and TRBJ2-5; D possibly corresponds to TRBD1 (5 bases). In germline, CDR1 is SEHNR, CDR2 FQNEAQ (reference sequence). Trimming removed 2 bases at V and 10 bases at J, with 14 bases between. CDR3 length: 13 residues. This CDR3 is CASSLQGLDGQYF. The CDR3 DNA reads as TGTGCCAGCAGCTTACAGGGTCTAGACGGCCAGTACTTC.

This sequence joins TRBV14 and TRBJ1-4; D gene ambiguous. Trimming removed 2 bases from V and 0 bases from J, with 4 bases in between. Germline CDR1 and CDR2: SGHDN and FVKESK. CDR3 size: 14 residues. CDR3 sequence (DNA): TGTGCCAGCAGCCAAATCGCAACTAATGAAAAACTGTTTTTT. It translates to CASSQIATNEKLFF.